Listed below are T cell receptor beta chains from one sample, sequenced in a study of shared clonotypes between healthy human individuals. Produced via immunoSEQ multiplex PCR; TCRdb's table is partial and in-frame only. The profile shows around 700,000 clones, roughly 73% of them singletons. Material for sequencing was memory CD4+ T cells sorted from blood. The source is a woman aged 25 to 39 in good health. Both conserved end residues are part of each CDR3. The D gene is left open where the match is weak. Clone size appears in some rows only: once, few, many, or a class for an expanded clone.

cdr3_nt cdr3_aa d_call j_call v_call clone_size cdr3_length
TGTGCCAGCAGGACCACACAGGGGGCGACGAATGGCTACACCTTC CASRTTQGATNGYTF TRBD1 TRBJ1-2 TRBV2 NA 15
TGTGCCAGCAGCCCAGTAGCGGGAGGATACACAGATACGCAGTATTTT CASSPVAGGYTDTQYF TRBD2 TRBJ2-3 TRBV7-6 NA 16
TGTGCCAGCAGCTTGGGGGTGGCTTACGAGCAGTACTTC CASSLGVAYEQYF NA TRBJ2-7 TRBV5-4 NA 13
TGTGCCAGCAGTGAAGCTTCAGGGAGCTACAATGAGCAGTTCTTC CASSEASGSYNEQFF NA TRBJ2-1 TRBV2 NA 15
TGTGCCAGCAGCTTGTACGGTGCTTCTGGAAACACCATATATTTT CASSLYGASGNTIYF NA TRBJ1-3 TRBV5-8 NA 15
TGTGCCAGCAGCGTGGGACAGGGCGACGAGCAGTACTTC CASSVGQGDEQYF TRBD1 TRBJ2-7 TRBV9 once 13
TGCGCCAGCAGCCCCGGGGACATCTCTGGGGCCAACGTCCTGACTTTC CASSPGDISGANVLTF NA TRBJ2-6 TRBV5-1 NA 16
TGCGCCAGCAGCTTATGGCGGGAGGCCGATGAGCAGTTCTTC CASSLWREADEQFF TRBD2 TRBJ2-1 TRBV5-1 NA 14
TGTGCCAGCAGCTTAACTAGCGGGGATTCCTACGAGCAGTACTTC CASSLTSGDSYEQYF TRBD2 TRBJ2-7 TRBV7-3 NA 15
TGTGCCATTGTTCCTAGCGGGTACACCGGGGAGCTGTTTTTT CAIVPSGYTGELFF TRBD2 TRBJ2-2 TRBV6-1 NA 14
TGTGCCAGCAGCCAAGATCAACTAGCGGGAGGGCGGGAGCAGTACTTC CASSQDQLAGGREQYF TRBD2 TRBJ2-7 TRBV4-2 many 16
TGCAGCGTGGGACAGGGAACCTACGAGCAGTACTTC CSVGQGTYEQYF TRBD1 TRBJ2-7 TRBV29-1 NA 12
TGTGCCAGCAGCTTAGTAGCGGGGAACACCGGGGAGCTGTTTTTT CASSLVAGNTGELFF TRBD2 TRBJ2-2 TRBV7-8 NA 15
TGTGCCAGCAGCTTAATGCCGGGAAGAACAGATACGCAGTATTTT CASSLMPGRTDTQYF NA TRBJ2-3 TRBV7-3 few 15
TGTGCCAGCATCCCCCTCGGGACTACTAGAATCGGCGGGGAGCTGTTTTTT CASIPLGTTRIGGELFF TRBD2 TRBJ2-2 TRBV7-9 NA 17